The 25 T cell receptor beta chains listed next were all sequenced from one sample in a study of blood T cell repertoires in COVID-19. The table came from immunoSEQ multiplex PCR; TCRdb's copy has only in-frame clones and leaves some out. The sample lists nearly 55,000 clones; more than 70% were seen once. Sequenced material: peripheral blood. The receptors shown here come from a man between 65 and 80 years old with active COVID-19.

V gene TRBV11-3 combines with J gene TRBJ2-5, with 9 bases identical to TRBD2. Per the germline V gene, CDR1 is SGHNT and CDR2 is YENEEA. This CDR3 contains 14 residues. V lost 5 bases to trimming and J lost 2 bases; unmatched junction nucleotides: 3. CDR3 sequence reads: CASSPTSGQETQYF. CDR3 bases: TGTGCCAGCAGCCCGACTAGCGGACAAGAGACCCAGTACTTC.

The chain is built from TRBV7-3 and TRBJ2-1; 10 nucleotides align to TRBD2. This CDR3 is built from 15 residues. Trimming removed 4 bases from V and 6 bases from J; junction bases left unmatched: 6. CDR1 is SGHTA, CDR2 FQGTGA, per germline. The CDR3 loop reads CASSYLAGAINEQFF. The CDR3 bases are TGTGCCAGCAGCTATCTAGCGGGGGCCATCAATGAGCAGTTCTTC.

The gene calls are TRBV25-1 and TRBJ1-3; D remains unclear. Germline CDR1 is MGHDK and CDR2 is SYGVNS. Trimming left V 3 bases short and J 2 bases short, with 11 bases between. The CDR3 spans 15 residues. Here the CDR3 DNA reads TGTGCCAGCAGTGATGCGAGGGCAGCTGGAAACACCATATATTTT. Translation: CASSDARAAGNTIYF.

The V call is TRBV12-5, the J call TRBJ2-7; perhaps TRBD1 as D (6 bases). V lost 0 bases and J lost 1, with 10 bases in between. Per germline, CDR1 LGHNT and CDR2 FRNRAP. This CDR3 is 15 amino acids long. As DNA, the CDR3 is TGTGCTAGTGGTTTGGTACGCAGGGGTTCCTACGAGCAGTACTTC. Residues: CASGLVRRGSYEQYF.

The chain combines TRBV7-6 with TRBJ2-7; 7 bases map to TRBD1. Germline V gene data show CDR1 as SGHVS and CDR2 as FNYEAQ. The V segment lost 5 bases and the J segment 3 bases; nucleotides outside the gene matches: 13. The CDR3 is 16 residues long. CDR3 loop: CASSPHRQGRLYEQYF. CDR3 sequence (DNA): TGTGCCAGCAGCCCCCATCGACAGGGTCGCCTCTACGAGCAGTACTTC.

Only a few counts were recorded for this clone. This rearrangement joins TRBV9 to TRBJ1-3, with TRBD1 matching over 8 bases. The CDR3 has 15 residues. CDR1 is SGDLS, CDR2 YYNGEE, per germline. J gave up 2 bases and V 2 bases, and 3 bases lay outside the gene matches. This CDR3 reads CASSVTGGAGNTIYF. CDR3 nucleotide sequence: TGTGCCAGCAGCGTCACAGGGGGTGCTGGAAACACCATATATTTT.

The V and J genes are TRBV28 and TRBJ2-6; the match to TRBD1 covers 7 bases. Germline CDR1 and CDR2: MDHEN and SYDVKM. The J segment lost 5 bases and the V segment lost 5 bases, leaving 12 bases of the junction unmatched. There are 17 residues in the CDR3. CDR3 sequence: CASSPWDSVSRANVLTF. The DNA for the CDR3 is TGTGCCAGCAGTCCCTGGGACAGCGTTTCAAGGGCCAACGTCCTGACTTTC.

This clone occurred a few times. The rearrangement uses TRBV4-2 and TRBJ1-4; no clear D gene. CDR1 is LGHNA, CDR2 YNFKEQ, per germline. V lost 3 bases to trimming and J lost 2 bases, with 13 bases between them. CDR3 length: 16 residues. The CDR3 DNA follows: TGTGCCAGCAGCCAGCCACCCGGGGAGACTAATGAAAAACTGTTTTTT. Residues: CASSQPPGETNEKLFF.

The V gene is TRBV6-5, the J gene TRBJ1-1; D is unclear. The CDR3 contains 14 residues. Germline CDR1 is MNHEY and CDR2 is SVGAGI. Trimming removed 2 bases at V and 3 bases at J, with 10 bases between. In DNA form, the CDR3 reads TGTGCCAGCAGTTACCGCCGGGTGGACACTGAAGCTTTCTTT. Amino acids: CASSYRRVDTEAFF.

In DNA, the CDR3 is TGTGCCAGCAAAGAGACTAGCGGAGCCAAAAACATTCAGTACTTC. Its translation is CASKETSGAKNIQYF. V and J are TRBV2 and TRBJ2-4; 9 positions agree with TRBD2. The CDR3 is 15 amino acids. The V segment lost 7 bases and the J segment 0 bases; nucleotides outside the gene matches: 4. Germline CDR1 reads SNHLY; CDR2 reads FYNNEI.

CDR3 nucleotide sequence: TGTGCCAGCATGAGCCCAGGGGGCACTGAAGCTTTCTTT. Its protein is CASMSPGGTEAFF. The genes are TRBV12-3 or TRBV12-4 and TRBJ1-1, with 7 bases that match TRBD1. The CDR3 runs to 13 residues. With 7 bases clipped from V and 4 bases from J, the junction kept 6 bases outside the gene matches.

In its sample, this clone was seen a few times. The chain uses TRBV7-2 and TRBJ1-1; 7 nucleotides align to TRBD1. CDR3 length: 13 amino acids. Losses at the gene ends were 8 bases for V and 0 bases for J; bases not matched to a gene: 3. From germline, CDR1 is SGHTA and CDR2 FQGNSA. CDR3 sequence reads: CASGGQLNTEAFF. The CDR3 DNA reads TGTGCCAGCGGGGGACAGTTGAACACTGAAGCTTTCTTT.

The chain links TRBV5-4 to TRBJ2-1; D unclear. The V end lost 2 bases, the J end lost 3 bases, and 3 bases lay between the germline ends. Germline values: CDR1 SGHNT, CDR2 YYREEE (reference sequence). The CDR3 runs 12 residues. CDR3 amino acids: CASSFRYNEQFF. The CDR3 DNA sequence: TGTGCCAGCAGCTTCCGCTACAATGAGCAGTTCTTC.

The sample holds a few counts of this clone. This chain joins TRBV24-1 and TRBJ1-2; the D gene is possibly TRBD1 (6 bases). Germline CDR1 is KGHDR and CDR2 is SFDVKD. Trimming removed 3 bases at V and 3 bases at J, with 10 bases between. CDR3 length equals 14 residues. The CDR3 loop is CATSDRQAHYGYTF. The CDR3 nucleotides are TGTGCCACCAGTGATCGACAGGCACACTATGGCTACACCTTC.

This clone is judged medium-sized. The V call is TRBV15, the J call TRBJ1-5, with TRBD1 identical over 7 bases. The CDR3 is 18 residues long. The germline V gene encodes CDR1 LNHNV and CDR2 YYDKDF (reference sequence). The V and J ends lost 5 bases and 0 bases, in that order; junction bases with no gene match: 13. In nucleotides, the CDR3 is TGTGCCACCAGCGGGGTCCGGGACAGTGATTATAGCAATCAGCCCCAGCATTTT. Translation gives CATSGVRDSDYSNQPQHF.

The chain recombines TRBV10-3 with TRBJ1-1; no reliable D call. V gave up 6 bases and J gave up 4 bases, with 15 bases separating them. This CDR3 has 14 residues. The germline V gene encodes CDR1 ENHRY and CDR2 SYGVKD. The CDR3 spells CAISPGMWGTEAFF. In nucleotides, the CDR3 is TGTGCCATCAGCCCCGGGATGTGGGGCACTGAAGCTTTCTTT.

V and J are TRBV18 and TRBJ2-7; TRBD1 matches 11 bases. The germline gives CDR1 KGHSH, CDR2 LQKENI. The CDR3 is made up of 14 amino acids. The J segment lost 8 bases and the V segment lost 3 bases, leaving 6 bases of the junction unmatched. CDR3 residues: CASSPARDRGKQYF. In DNA form, the CDR3 reads TGTGCCAGCTCACCGGCCCGGGACAGGGGGAAGCAGTACTTC.

The CDR3 region has the DNA TGTGCCACCAGCAGAGACCAGGGTTTAAGCTCCTACGAGCAGTACTTC. This gives the protein CATSRDQGLSSYEQYF. The chain is built from TRBV15 and TRBJ2-7; D is possibly TRBD1 (5 bases). V shed 0 bases and J shed 0 bases, with 12 bases lying between them. The CDR3 length is 16 residues. CDR1 LNHNV and CDR2 YYDKDF come from the germline V gene (reference sequence).

The chain is built from TRBV7-9 and TRBJ1-1, with TRBD1 as a possible D gene (6 bases). Trimming removed 1 base from V and 6 bases from J, with 15 bases in between. Germline V lookup: CDR1 SEHNR, CDR2 FQNEAQ (reference sequence). The CDR3 is made up of 15 amino acids. The CDR3 DNA reads TGTGCCAGCAGCTTAGAGACAGGAGGTAACTCTGAAGCTTTCTTT. Its translation: CASSLETGGNSEAFF.

The chain combines TRBV7-2 with TRBJ2-7, with D perhaps matching TRBD2 (5 bases). Trimming pared 1 base from V and 2 bases from J, leaving 12 bases between. Germline CDR1 SGHTA, CDR2 FQGNSA. The CDR3 is 15 amino acids. CDR3 coding DNA: TGTGCCAGCAGCTTAGGCCTCGGGGTTACCTACGAGCAGTACTTC. It is translated as CASSLGLGVTYEQYF.

This chain uses TRBV14 with TRBJ1-2; a possible D gene is TRBD1 (6 bases). Trimming stripped 1 base from V and 4 bases from J, with 13 bases between. The CDR3 is 15 residues long. The germline CDR1 and CDR2 sequences are SGHDN and FVKESK. CDR3 protein: CASSQVDSRGYGYTF. The CDR3 DNA follows: TGTGCCAGCAGCCAAGTCGACAGCAGGGGCTATGGCTACACCTTC.

The rearrangement links TRBV24-1 to TRBJ1-2; 7 bases match TRBD1. The CDR3 runs to 17 residues. Trimming removed 4 bases from V and 3 bases from J; junction bases left unmatched: 13. CDR1 is KGHDR, CDR2 SFDVKD, per germline. DNA for the CDR3: TGTGCCACCAGTGAGTCCGGGAACAACAGGGGATACTATGGCTACACCTTC. It codes for CATSESGNNRGYYGYTF.

The chain carries TRBV7-9 and TRBJ2-1, with TRBD2 identical over 12 bases. CDR1 SEHNR and CDR2 FQNEAQ come from the germline V gene (reference sequence). The CDR3 runs to 15 residues. V shed 5 bases, J shed 4 bases, and the junction held 3 bases outside the gene matches. The CDR3 DNA follows: TGTGCCAGCAGCAGAACTAGCGGGGGGTACAATGAGCAGTTCTTC. As protein: CASSRTSGGYNEQFF.

The chain uses TRBV4-1 and TRBJ1-5; 7 bases are shared with TRBD1. CDR1 is MGHRA, CDR2 YSYEKL, per germline. The CDR3 runs 14 residues. Unmatched junction bases numbered 5, after V lost 5 bases and J lost 4 bases. The CDR3 is CASSDGTANQPQHF. In DNA, the CDR3 is TGCGCCAGCAGCGACGGGACAGCTAATCAGCCCCAGCATTTT.

The rearrangement uses TRBV5-4 and TRBJ2-5; D might be TRBD2 (6 bases). CDR3 length: 15 amino acids. Germline loops: CDR1 SGHNT, CDR2 YYREEE (reference sequence). Between the trimmed V and J ends, which lost 0 bases and 0 bases, there was a span of 9 bases. Written as DNA, the CDR3 is TGTGCCAGCAGCTTGGGGGGGGTCGACCAAGAGACCCAGTACTTC. This encodes CASSLGGVDQETQYF.